Each of the 15 T cell receptor beta chains below was sequenced from the same sample in a study of cytomegalovirus exposure and HLA in healthy donors. The PCR employed 60 Vbeta primers together with 13 Jbeta primers. The table came from immunoSEQ multiplex PCR; TCRdb's copy has only in-frame clones and leaves some out. Of roughly 100,000 clones in the sample, over 60% were seen once. Specimen: PBMCs. These receptors all stem from a male donor in good health and CMV-seropositive.

This clone turned up a few times. An end of the junction does not agree with germline; a read error may underlie this. CDR3: CASSAQGTQETQYF. The CDR3, as DNA: TGTGCTAGCAGCGCACAGGGGACCCAAGAGACCCAGTACTTC. The V call is TRBV7-7, the J call TRBJ2-5; 7 bases are a match to TRBD1. CDR3 length: 14 amino acids. CDR1 and CDR2 from the germline V gene are SSHAT and FNYEAQ (reference sequence).

This clone was picked up a small number of times. The genes are TRBV28 and TRBJ1-2, with TRBD1 as a possible D gene (5 bases). The length of the CDR3 is 13 residues. V was trimmed by 8 bases and J by 8 bases, leaving 18 bases between them. CDR1 and CDR2 (germline): MDHEN, SYDVKM. The CDR3 DNA follows: TGTGCCAGCGGTCCCGGGGGTGGTGAGGGCTACACCTTC. Translated: CASGPGGGEGYTF.

This clone was counted between two and nine times. The V and J genes are TRBV6-5 and TRBJ2-7, with 7 bases fitting TRBD1. The CDR3 has 15 residues. Germline-derived CDR1 and CDR2 are MNHEY and SVGAGI. After removal of 9 bases from V and 3 bases from J, the junction contained 14 bases not matched to a gene. DNA of the CDR3: TGTGCCAGACCCACTCAAGGGGGCCTAGGCTACGAGCAGTACTTC. Residues: CARPTQGGLGYEQYF.

The genes are TRBV7-2 and TRBJ1-2; D remains unclear. CDR1 is SGHTA and CDR2 is FQGNSA in the germline V gene. CDR3 size: 14 residues. The V and J ends lost 5 bases and 0 bases respectively, with 10 bases between them. DNA of the CDR3: TGTGCCAGCAGCCAGCAGGCCTCTAACTATGGCTACACCTTC. Translation: CASSQQASNYGYTF.

The rearrangement uses TRBV12-5 and TRBJ2-3; D remains ambiguous. CDR1 LGHNT and CDR2 FRNRAP come from the germline V gene. With 7 bases removed from V and 0 bases from J, the gap between germline ends came to 14 bases. This CDR3 is 15 amino acids long. In DNA, the CDR3 is TGTGCTAGTGCCCTTGAACTGCCTAGCACAGATACGCAGTATTTT. It encodes CASALELPSTDTQYF.

This sequence joins TRBV28 and TRBJ1-5; weak D call: TRBD1 (6 bases). Trimming stripped 6 bases from V and 4 bases from J, with 10 bases between. This CDR3 is built from 13 residues. Looked up from germline, CDR1 is MDHEN and CDR2 is SYDVKM. CDR3 sequence (DNA): TGTGCCAGCAGGCAGGGGATTAATCAGCCCCAGCATTTT. As protein: CASRQGINQPQHF.

This sequence joins TRBV30 and TRBJ2-5; 8 bases match TRBD2. Trimming removed 4 bases from V and 4 bases from J; junction bases left unmatched: 8. The CDR3 runs 14 residues. Germline assignment: CDR1 GTSNPN and CDR2 SVGIG (reference sequence). DNA for the CDR3: TGTGCCTGGACCAGACTAGCGAGGAGAGAGACCCAGTACTTC. It encodes CAWTRLARRETQYF. The variable domain in full, completed from reference TRBV30 and TRBJ2-5, reads SQTIHQWPATLVQPVGSPLSLECTVEGTSNPNLYWYRQAAGRGLQLLFYSVGIGQISSEVPQNLSASRPQDRQFILSSKKLLLSDSGFYLCAWTRLARRETQYFGPGTRLLVL.

The chain uses TRBV7-3 and TRBJ2-1; no reliable D call. V was pared by 5 bases and J by 7 bases, with 18 bases between. This CDR3 has 15 amino acids. The germline V gene encodes CDR1 SGHTA and CDR2 FQGTGA. CDR3 nucleotide sequence: TGTGCCAGCAGCCCTATGGGCAATTCTGGGAATGAGCAGTTCTTC. This sequence encodes CASSPMGNSGNEQFF.

V is TRBV5-1 and J is TRBJ1-3, with D unclear. CDR3 length equals 14 residues. The germline gives CDR1 SGHRS, CDR2 YFSETQ. V lost 0 bases to trimming and J lost 0 bases, with 4 bases between them. DNA of the CDR3: TGCGCCAGCAGCTTGGACTTCTCTGGAAACACCATATATTTT. Translating gives CASSLDFSGNTIYF.

The V call is TRBV6-6, the J call TRBJ2-4; 9 nucleotides agree with TRBD2. From germline, CDR1 is MNHNY and CDR2 SVGAGI (reference sequence). This CDR3 is 14 amino acids long. The junction had 3 bases not matched to a gene; V was cut back by 4 bases and J by 5 bases. The CDR3 coding sequence is TGTGCCAGCAGTTTCACTAGCGGGCAAAACATTCAGTACTTC. Translation gives CASSFTSGQNIQYF.

This clone was observed a few times. One end of the junction fails to match germline, which may point to a read error. The chain has TRBV7-9 and TRBJ2-2; 9 bases are a match to TRBD2. CDR1 is SEHNR and CDR2 is FQNEAQ in the germline V gene (reference sequence). This CDR3 is 16 amino acids long. This chain's CDR3 is CSSSYPSGRITGELFF. Written as DNA, the CDR3 is TGTTCCAGCAGCTACCCCAGCGGGAGGATCACCGGGGAGCTGTTTTTT.

The sample holds one count of this clone. The V and J genes are TRBV27 and TRBJ2-1, with TRBD1 identical over 11 bases. Germline V lookup: CDR1 MNHEY, CDR2 SMNVEV (reference sequence). The CDR3 length is 15 residues. Trimming took 1 base from V and 6 from J; bases not matched to a gene: 2. The CDR3: CASSLLGTGGNEQFF. As DNA, the CDR3 is TGTGCCAGCAGTTTATTGGGGACAGGGGGCAATGAGCAGTTCTTC.

The chain employs TRBV6-5 and TRBJ2-3, with 7 positions matching TRBD2. Germline CDR1 and CDR2: MNHEY and SVGAGI. J was trimmed by 6 bases and V by 8 bases; bases with no gene match: 11. The CDR3 sequence is 14 residues long. CDR3 protein: CASARGELADTQYF. As DNA, the CDR3 is TGTGCCAGCGCTCGGGGGGAACTAGCGGATACGCAGTATTTT.

The chain carries TRBV28 and TRBJ1-5; TRBD1 agrees at 7 bases. CDR1 MDHEN and CDR2 SYDVKM come from the germline V gene. The CDR3 extends over 15 amino acids. V dropped 3 bases and J dropped 1; count of bases not matched to a gene: 3. The CDR3 DNA is TGTGCCAGCAGTTTCCACAGGGGCAGCAATCAGCCCCAGCATTTT. This codes for CASSFHRGSNQPQHF.

V and J are TRBV5-1 and TRBJ2-1; 13 bases agree with TRBD2. The germline V gene encodes CDR1 SGHRS and CDR2 YFSETQ. The V and J ends lost 4 bases and 7 bases, in that order; junction bases with no gene match: 8. The CDR3 has 16 amino acids. In DNA form, the CDR3 reads TGCGCCAGCAGCACGTGGACTAGCGGGAGAGGAAATGAGCAGTTCTTC. Translating gives CASSTWTSGRGNEQFF.